The clone carrying this T cell receptor (beta chain) has ten or more counts. Antigen: not known. Read data end 3 residues before the CDR3 end; the end is taken from the germline J gene. CVID subjects were 15 or so female and some 27 male, aged about 8 to 70. Clones were read by immunoSEQ multiplex PCR, and TCRdb kept only the in-frame ones, dropping some. The data show approximately 30,000 clones, with none appearing a single time. The data belong to a study of T cell clonality in common variable immunodeficiency. General observations from the study: Fewer deletions and N-nucleotide insertions were reportedly seen in common variable immunodeficiency TCR beta sequences.

V shed 4 bases and J shed 4 bases, with 8 bases lying between them. The CDR3 runs 14 residues. Germline CDR1 reads KGHSH; CDR2 reads LQKENI. This sequence joins TRBV18 and TRBJ1-6, with D tentatively TRBD1 (6 bases). The sample taken for sequencing was peripheral blood mononuclear cells. The clonotype comes from a human donor with common variable immunodeficiency. The CDR3 loop reads CASSHGQYNSPLHF. CDR3 DNA (partial): TGTGCCAGCTCACACGGACAGTATAATTCACCC.